Ten or more counts support the clone carrying this T cell receptor beta chain. CDR3 length equals 16 residues. Losses at the gene ends were 0 bases for V and 10 bases for J; bases not matched to a gene: 8. CDR1 is MNHEY and CDR2 is SVGAGI in the germline V gene. The entry originates in a study of identical twins. TCRdb ran MiXCR on the 5' RACE reads and lists one entry per CDR3 protein. The data contain hundreds of thousands of distinct CDR3 sequences, around 8.6% of them singletons. These data also formed part of another study, on yellow fever vaccine responses in identical twins.

The rearrangement links TRBV6-5 to TRBJ1-6; the match to TRBD1 covers 8 bases. Sequencing input: PBMCs. The TCR comes from a woman aged 18-29 years in good health. CDR3 in amino acids: CASSYSAAGGGSPLHF. CDR3 DNA sequence: TGTGCCAGCAGTTACTCGGCGGCAGGGGGCGGGTCACCCCTCCACTTT.